This T cell receptor beta chain was sequenced for a study of blood T cell repertoires in COVID-19. The protocol was immunoSEQ multiplex PCR, while the TCRdb copy is restricted to in-frame clones and leaves out a portion. The repertoire includes some 350,000 clones, 80% to 90% of them detected once, and 5.3% sits in the top ten. The CDR3 spans 15 residues. Per germline, CDR1 MGHRA and CDR2 YSYEKL. V was clipped by 1 base and J by 1 base, with 10 bases between them. Those who participated ranged in age from roughly 18 to 100 years and resided in approximately 26 US areas. Cohort placement rested on clinical history that participants reported themselves.

The receptor's source is a woman aged 30 to 39 who had recovered from COVID-19. The chain links TRBV4-1 to TRBJ1-1; no clear D gene. The sample comprised PBMCs or T cells enriched from blood (not recorded which). CDR3 coding DNA: TGCGCCAGCAGCCAAGCACTACGGGGGAACACTGAAGCTTTCTTT. This encodes CASSQALRGNTEAFF.